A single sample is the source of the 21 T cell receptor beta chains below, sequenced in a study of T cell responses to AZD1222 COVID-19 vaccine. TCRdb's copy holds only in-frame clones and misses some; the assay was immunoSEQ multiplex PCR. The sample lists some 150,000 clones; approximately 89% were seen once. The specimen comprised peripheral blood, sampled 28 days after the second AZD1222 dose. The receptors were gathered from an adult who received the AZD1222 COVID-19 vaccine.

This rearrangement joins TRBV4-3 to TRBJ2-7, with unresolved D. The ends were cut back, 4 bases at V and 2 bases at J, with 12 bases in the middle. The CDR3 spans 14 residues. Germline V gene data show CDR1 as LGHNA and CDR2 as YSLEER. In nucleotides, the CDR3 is TGCGCCAGCAGCCCCCGGATTGGGGCCTACGAGCAGTACTTC. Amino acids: CASSPRIGAYEQYF.

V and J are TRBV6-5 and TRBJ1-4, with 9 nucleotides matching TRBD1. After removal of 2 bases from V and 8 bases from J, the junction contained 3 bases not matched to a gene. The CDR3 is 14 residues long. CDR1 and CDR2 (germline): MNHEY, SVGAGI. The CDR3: CASSYVTGGEKLFF. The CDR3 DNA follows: TGTGCCAGCAGTTACGTGACAGGGGGGGAAAAACTGTTTTTT.

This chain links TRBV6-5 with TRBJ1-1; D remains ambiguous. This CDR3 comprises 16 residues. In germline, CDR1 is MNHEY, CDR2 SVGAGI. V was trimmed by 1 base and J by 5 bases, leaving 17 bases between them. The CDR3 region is CASSYWFGPEETEAFF. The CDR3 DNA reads TGTGCCAGCAGTTACTGGTTCGGCCCCGAGGAAACTGAAGCTTTCTTT.

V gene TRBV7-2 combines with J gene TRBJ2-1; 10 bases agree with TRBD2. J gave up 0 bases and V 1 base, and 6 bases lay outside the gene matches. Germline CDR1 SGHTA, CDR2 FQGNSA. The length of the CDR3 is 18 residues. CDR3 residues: CASSLGTSGASSYNEQFF. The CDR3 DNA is TGTGCCAGCAGCTTAGGGACTAGCGGAGCGAGCTCCTACAATGAGCAGTTCTTC.

The CDR3 DNA reads TGTGCCAGCAGCTTAGTGGCGGGAGGCTTCCCCTACGAGCAGTACTTC. This gives the protein CASSLVAGGFPYEQYF. The rearrangement joins TRBV7-2 to TRBJ2-7, with 8 bases fitting TRBD2. The CDR3 has 16 residues. V gave up 1 base and J gave up 2 bases; unmatched junction bases: 7. Germline V gene sequence: CDR1 SGHTA, CDR2 FQGNSA.

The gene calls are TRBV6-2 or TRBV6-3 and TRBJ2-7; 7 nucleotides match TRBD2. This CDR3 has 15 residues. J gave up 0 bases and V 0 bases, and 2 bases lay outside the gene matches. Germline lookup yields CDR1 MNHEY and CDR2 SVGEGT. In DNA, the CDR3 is TGTGCCAGCAGTTACTCAGCGGGACCCTCCTACGAGCAGTACTTC. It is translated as CASSYSAGPSYEQYF.

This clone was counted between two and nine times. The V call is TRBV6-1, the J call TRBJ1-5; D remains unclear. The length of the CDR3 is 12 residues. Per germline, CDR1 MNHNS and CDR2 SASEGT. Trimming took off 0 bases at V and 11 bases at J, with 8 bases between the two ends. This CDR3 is CASSEASQAQHF. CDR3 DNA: TGTGCCAGCAGTGAAGCATCCCAGGCCCAGCATTTT.

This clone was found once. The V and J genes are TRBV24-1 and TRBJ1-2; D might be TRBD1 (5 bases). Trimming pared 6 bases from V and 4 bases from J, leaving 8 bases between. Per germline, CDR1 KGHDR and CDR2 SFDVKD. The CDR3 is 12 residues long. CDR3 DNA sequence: TGTGCCACCAGTTCCGACAGCTATGGCTACACCTTC. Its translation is CATSSDSYGYTF.

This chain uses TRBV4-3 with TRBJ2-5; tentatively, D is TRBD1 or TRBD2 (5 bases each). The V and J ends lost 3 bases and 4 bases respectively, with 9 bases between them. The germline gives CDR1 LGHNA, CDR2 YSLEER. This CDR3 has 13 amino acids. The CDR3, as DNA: TGCGCCAGCAGCCAGGGACGGGGAGAGACCCAGTACTTC. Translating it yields CASSQGRGETQYF.

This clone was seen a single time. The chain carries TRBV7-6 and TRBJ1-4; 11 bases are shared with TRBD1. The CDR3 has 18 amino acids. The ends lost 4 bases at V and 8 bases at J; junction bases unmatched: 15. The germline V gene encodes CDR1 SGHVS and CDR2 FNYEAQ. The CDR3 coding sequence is TGTGCCAGCAGCTCCCATATCCTTCCGGGACAGGGGGAGGAAAAACTGTTTTTT. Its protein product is CASSSHILPGQGEEKLFF.

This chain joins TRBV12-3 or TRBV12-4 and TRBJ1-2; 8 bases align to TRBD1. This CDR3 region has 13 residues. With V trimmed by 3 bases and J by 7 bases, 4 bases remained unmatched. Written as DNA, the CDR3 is TGTGCCAGCAGTTTCGACAGGGGTCGTGGCTACACCTTC. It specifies CASSFDRGRGYTF.

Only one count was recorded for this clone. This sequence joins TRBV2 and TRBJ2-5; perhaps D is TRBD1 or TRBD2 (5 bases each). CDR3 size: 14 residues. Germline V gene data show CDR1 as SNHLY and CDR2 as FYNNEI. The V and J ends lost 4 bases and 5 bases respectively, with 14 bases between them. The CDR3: CASSAPSRDETQYF. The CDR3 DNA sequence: TGTGCCAGCAGTGCCCCCTCACGGGACGAGACCCAGTACTTC. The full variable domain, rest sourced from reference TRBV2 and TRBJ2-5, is EPEVTQTPSHQVTQMGQEVILRCVPISNHLYFYWYRQILGQKVEFLVSFYNNEISEKSEIFDDQFSVERPDGSNFTLKIRSTKLEDSAMYFCASSAPSRDETQYFGPGTRLLVL.

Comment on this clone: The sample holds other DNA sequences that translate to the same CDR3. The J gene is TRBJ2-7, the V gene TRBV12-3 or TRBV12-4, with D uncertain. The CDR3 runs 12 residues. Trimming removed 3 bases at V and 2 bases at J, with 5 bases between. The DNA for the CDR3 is TGTGCCAGCAGTTTGGAAACCTACGAGCAGTACTTC. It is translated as CASSLETYEQYF.

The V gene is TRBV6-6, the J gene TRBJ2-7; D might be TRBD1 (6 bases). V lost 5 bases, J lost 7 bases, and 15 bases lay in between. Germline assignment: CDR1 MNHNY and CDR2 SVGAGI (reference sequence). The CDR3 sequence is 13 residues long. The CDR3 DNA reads TGTGCCAGCAGTGACAGGCCGGCTACGGAGCAGTACTTC. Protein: CASSDRPATEQYF.

For the CDR3, the DNA is TGTGCCAGCAGCTTGGGAGGGCCGTTCACCGGGGAGCTGTTTTTT. Protein: CASSLGGPFTGELFF. The chain combines TRBV5-5 with TRBJ2-2; perhaps TRBD2 as D (5 bases). Germline V gene sequence: CDR1 SGHKS, CDR2 YYEKEE (reference sequence). Trimming shortened V by 0 bases and J by 4 bases, and 10 bases separated the two germline ends. The CDR3 loop spans 15 amino acids.

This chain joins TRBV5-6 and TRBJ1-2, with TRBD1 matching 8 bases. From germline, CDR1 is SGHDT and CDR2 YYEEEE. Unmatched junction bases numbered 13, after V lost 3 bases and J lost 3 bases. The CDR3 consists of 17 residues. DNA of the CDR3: TGTGCCAGCAGCTCCGCGACGACAGGGGACTGGTACTATGGCTACACCTTC. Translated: CASSSATTGDWYYGYTF.

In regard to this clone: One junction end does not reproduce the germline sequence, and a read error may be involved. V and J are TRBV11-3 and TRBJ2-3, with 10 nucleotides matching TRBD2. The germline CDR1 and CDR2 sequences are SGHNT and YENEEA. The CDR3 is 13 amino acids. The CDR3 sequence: CASSLVGSGRVNF. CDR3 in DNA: TGTGCCAGCAGCTTAGTTGGGAGCGGGAGGGTAAATTTT. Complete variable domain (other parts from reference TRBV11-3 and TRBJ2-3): EAGVVQSPRYKIIEKKQPVAFWCNPISGHNTLYWYLQNLGQGPELLIRYENEEAVDDSQLPKDRFSAERLKGVDSTLKIQPAELGDSAVYLCASSLVGSGRVNFGPGTRLTVL.

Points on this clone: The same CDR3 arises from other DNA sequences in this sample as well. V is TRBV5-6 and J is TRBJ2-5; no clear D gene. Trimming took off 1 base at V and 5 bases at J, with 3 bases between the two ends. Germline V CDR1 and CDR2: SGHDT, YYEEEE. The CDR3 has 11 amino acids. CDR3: CASSLRETQYF. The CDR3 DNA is TGTGCCAGCAGCTTGCGGGAGACCCAGTACTTC.

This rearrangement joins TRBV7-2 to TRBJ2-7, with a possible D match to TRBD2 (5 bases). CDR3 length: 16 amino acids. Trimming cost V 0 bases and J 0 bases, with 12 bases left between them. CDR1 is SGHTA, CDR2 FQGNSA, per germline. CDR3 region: CASSLALAYSSYEQYF. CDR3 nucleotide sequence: TGTGCCAGCAGCTTAGCGTTAGCGTATAGCTCCTACGAGCAGTACTTC.

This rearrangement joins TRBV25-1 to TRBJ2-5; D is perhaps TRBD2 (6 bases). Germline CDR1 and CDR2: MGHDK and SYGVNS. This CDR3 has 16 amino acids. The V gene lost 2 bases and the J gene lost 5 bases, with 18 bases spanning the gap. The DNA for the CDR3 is TGTGCCAGCAGTGAACTTTCCGGGACTCTGATGGAGACCCAGTACTTC. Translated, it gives CASSELSGTLMETQYF.

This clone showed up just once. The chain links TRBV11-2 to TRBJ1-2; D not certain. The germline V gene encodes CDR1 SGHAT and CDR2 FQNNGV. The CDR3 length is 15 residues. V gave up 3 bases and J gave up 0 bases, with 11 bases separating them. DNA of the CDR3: TGTGCCAGCAGCTTGAACCTCGGGACTAACTATGGCTACACCTTC. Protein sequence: CASSLNLGTNYGYTF.